This T cell receptor beta chain comes out of a study of long-term antiretroviral therapy in people with HIV. Per individual, the PBMC samples numbered at least one pre-ART and at least two post-ART. Specimens carried 1-10 million cryopreserved PBMC before DNA extraction. Trimming left V 6 bases short and J 4 bases short, with 19 bases between. This CDR3 region has 15 residues. Per germline, CDR1 MNHEY and CDR2 SVGAGI. Sequencing used immunoSEQ v3.0 at survey level. The repertoire was sequenced with immunoSEQ multiplex PCR; TCRdb's copy has only in-frame clones and lacks some. The sample records tens of thousands of clones, approximately 95% being singletons.

This specimen was unsorted PBMCs, taken 5.3 years after starting antiretroviral therapy. The chain carries TRBV6-5 and TRBJ2-7, with a tentative D call TRBD1 (6 bases). The TCR comes from a man in his fifties or sixties with HIV. CDR3 in amino acids: CASSHGGGGQYEQYF. The CDR3 region has the DNA TGTGCCAGCAGCCACGGTGGGGGCGGGCAGTACGAGCAGTACTTC.